This T cell receptor beta chain was identified in a study of blood T cells in healthy people across ages (dated by TCRdb to between 2015 and 2017). Broadly, across the study: In model experiments, template switching captured about one uniquely barcoded TCR beta cDNA molecule for every two T cells. Using deep sequencing normalized with unique cDNA molecular identifiers, the study measured how TCR beta repertoire diversity changes with age. The donors were split into four age groups: young (average about 16 years), middle-aged (about 40), aged (more than 60) and long-lived (approximately 89). Donors of different ages were randomly distributed across sequencing lanes to avoid experimental bias. Two additional independent replicas of 1 million unique cDNA reads from the same blood draw were analyzed for two donors (one aged 18 to 30 and one aged 80 or older).

About this clonotype: The clone's antigen remains unknown. No much larger clonotype is one base removed from it; base qualities were not supplied.

Systemically healthy Caucasian individuals from Russia, 35 to 50 in total and aged about 6 to 100 years, were included as donors. Each donor gave 8 to 10 milliliters of peripheral blood, collected into EDTA-treated Vacutainer tubes. Ficoll-Paque density-gradient centrifugation was used to isolate PBMCs, with at least 6.5 million obtained per sample. Trizol reagent was used to extract total RNA from PBMCs, with at least 5.5 micrograms per sample. The percentages of naive CD45RAhigh/CD27high T cells were determined by flow cytometry on a PBMC aliquot from every donor. Trimming at the junction amounts to 4 bases on V and 2 bases on J, and the germline ends lie 15 bases apart. Reading the germline V gene gives CDR1 MNHEY and CDR2 SVGEGT. The CDR3 starts with the cysteine, ends with the phenylalanine, and has 15 residues. The DNA shown is the 45-base CDR3, in frame from base 1. Results and caveats for the whole study, not just this receptor: Observed TCR beta diversity per million T cells fell roughly linearly with age, and a significant reduction was already apparent by age roughly 40. The percentage of naive T cells measured by flow cytometry correlated strongly with observed TCR beta diversity. Donor CMV infection status was unknown, potentially confounding age-related changes in expanded clonotypes. Compared with the aged group, more naive CD4+ T cells, fewer expanded clones and increased TCR diversity were shown by the long-lived group, suggesting age selection. Estimates of total diversity from one million sequenced T cells were regarded as lower bounds and underestimates. Conclusive comparison of naive and antigen-experienced compartments was prevented by the profiling of bulk unsorted PBMCs.

The library was generated by 5' RACE. Data came from an Illumina HiSeq 2500. A second PCR of 7 to 11 cycles was run with a J-beta primer mix and a sample-barcoded 5' primer. A template-switch 5' adaptor carrying 12 random nucleotides introduced a unique molecular identifier onto each TCR beta cDNA molecule. Each sample yielded at least 2.5 million CDR3-containing paired-end reads. First-strand cDNA synthesis was performed from all RNA using the Mint cDNA synthesis kit, with priming by a TRBC-specific oligonucleotide. All cDNA was treated with uracil-DNA glycosylase and then went through a first 18-cycle PCR with the universal primers M1SS and BC2_uni_R. For the original study's pipeline: For normalization, 1 million high-quality reads, each with a distinct molecular identifier, were randomly selected from each sample. Reads with shared molecular identifiers were discarded instead of being binned into consensus sequences. MiTCR, set to a Q25 quality threshold and the strictest error-elimination algorithm, was used for CDR3 identification, clonotype clustering and error correction. Lower-bound total TCR beta diversity was estimated with a nonparametric unseen species model using Euler transformation. TCRdb redid the processing of the public reads, applying fastp at Q25 and MiXCR, and retained in-frame beta chains. Each CDR3 protein gets just one entry, which takes the most common genes and DNA from the rows behind it. These V and J calls are TCRdb output, not the study's own analysis. The sample table shows over a million distinct CDR3 sequences, and roughly 43% are seen once. Of the sample, about 3.8% is held by the ten largest clones.

The specimen sequenced was blood. The TCR sequence derives from a woman in her late teens or twenties in good health. The chain employs TRBV6-2 or TRBV6-3 and TRBJ2-7; a tentative D match to TRBD1 spans 5 bases. The sequence in DNA is TGTGCCAGCAGTTCCCCGGATAAGGGGACCTACGAGCAGTACTTC. Translation gives CASSSPDKGTYEQYF.